Below, 15 T cell receptor beta chains from the same sample are listed, as sequenced in a study of memory CD8 T cells in hepatitis C reinfection. Repertoires were generated with immunoSEQ multiplex PCR, while TCRdb's copy carries only in-frame clones and drops some. The sample yields under 50,000 clones, more than 75% seen once. Time point of the sample: peak reinfection, 3 to 8 weeks after reinfection detection. No in vitro expansion preceded TCR sequencing of the sorted cells. Sequencing was performed on naive CD8+ T cells sorted from blood. These receptors all stem from a man between 18 and 35 years old with hepatitis C virus infection.

As regards this clone: The junction shows a germline mismatch at one end, possibly a read error. The chain links TRBV11-2 to TRBJ2-2; 10 bases are a match to TRBD2. Germline V gene data show CDR1 as SGHAT and CDR2 as FQNNGV. The CDR3 is 17 residues long. CDR3 nucleotide sequence: TGTGCCAGCAGCTTAGGCCTAGCGGGAGTATTTGGCGGGGAGCTGTCTTTT. Amino acid sequence: CASSLGLAGVFGGELSF. The full variable domain, in which reference TRBV11-2 and TRBJ2-2 provide the parts outside the CDR3, is EAGVAQSPRYKIIEKRQSVAFWCNPISGHATLYWYQQILGQGPKLLIQFQNNGVVDDSQLPKDRFSAERLKGVDSTLKIQPAKLEDSAVYLCASSLGLAGVFGGELSFGEGSRLTVL.

The rearrangement joins TRBV27 to TRBJ2-1; D is perhaps TRBD2 (6 bases). The CDR3 covers 15 residues. The V gene's germline CDR1 is MNHEY and CDR2 SMNVEV (reference sequence). Trimming cost V 4 bases and J 4 bases, with 14 bases left between them. Here the CDR3 DNA reads TGTGCCAGCAGTTCGGAACGGACTACTTACAATGAGCAGTTCTTC. This gives the protein CASSSERTTYNEQFF.

In DNA, the CDR3 is TGTGCCAGCAGTTTATCCACGCCGGGTATCGGAGGCGAGCAGTTCTTC. The encoded protein is CASSLSTPGIGGEQFF. J is TRBJ2-1 and V is TRBV27; TRBD2 is a possible D gene (5 bases). From germline, CDR1 is MNHEY and CDR2 SMNVEV (reference sequence). Trimming pared 0 bases from V and 10 bases from J, leaving 19 bases between. CDR3 length equals 16 residues.

The CDR3 is CASSPGQGPGDEQFF. The DNA of the CDR3 is TGTGCCAGCAGCCCCGGACAGGGGCCGGGGGATGAGCAGTTCTTC. This chain connects TRBV7-3 to TRBJ2-1; 9 nucleotides agree with TRBD1. The germline CDR1 and CDR2 sequences are SGHTA and FQGTGA. The length of the CDR3 is 15 residues. V lost 5 bases to trimming and J lost 8 bases; unmatched junction nucleotides: 10.

The CDR3 sequence is CASSLADSYNEQFF. The CDR3, as DNA: TGTGCCAGCAGCTTGGCCGACAGCTACAATGAGCAGTTCTTC. The chain uses TRBV5-4 and TRBJ2-1; D might be TRBD1 (5 bases). The CDR3 is 14 amino acids. V lost 0 bases to trimming and J lost 3 bases, with 7 bases between them. CDR1 and CDR2 (germline): SGHNT, YYREEE (reference sequence).

The chain links TRBV27 to TRBJ2-1, with 8 bases aligning to TRBD1. Germline trimming cut 3 bases from V and 8 bases from J; bases unmatched to any gene: 9. This CDR3 spans 15 amino acids. Germline assignment: CDR1 MNHEY and CDR2 SMNVEV (reference sequence). The CDR3 spells CASSFEQGVLDEQFF. CDR3 nucleotide sequence: TGTGCCAGCAGTTTTGAACAGGGGGTTTTGGATGAGCAGTTCTTC.

J is TRBJ1-2 and V is TRBV11-2; D is ambiguous. Germline assignment: CDR1 SGHAT and CDR2 FQNNGV. With 5 bases removed from V and 1 base from J, the gap between germline ends came to 20 bases. The CDR3 contains 17 residues. The DNA for the CDR3 is TGTGCCAGCAGCCCAAGCCTTACCGGACTAATTAACTATGGCTACACCTTC. It specifies CASSPSLTGLINYGYTF.

The V gene is TRBV2, the J gene TRBJ2-4, with unresolved D. CDR1 and CDR2 from the germline V gene are SNHLY and FYNNEI. Trimming cost V 6 bases and J 2 bases, with 11 bases left between them. The CDR3 sequence is 14 residues long. The CDR3 nucleotides read TGTGCCAGCAGCTTATCAGGTACCAAAAACATTCAGTACTTC. This translates into CASSLSGTKNIQYF.

This chain uses TRBV9 with TRBJ2-1; a possible D gene is TRBD2 (6 bases). Germline-derived CDR1 and CDR2 are SGDLS and YYNGEE. Trimming left V 0 bases short and J 2 bases short, with 12 bases between. The length of the CDR3 is 16 residues. The CDR3: CASSVGGGNTYNEQFF. DNA of the CDR3: TGTGCCAGCAGCGTAGGGGGCGGGAATACCTACAATGAGCAGTTCTTC.

The chain has TRBV5-1 and TRBJ2-4; the match to TRBD1 covers 10 bases. This CDR3 is built from 16 residues. From germline, CDR1 is SGHRS and CDR2 YFSETQ. J gave up 5 bases and V 5 bases, and 10 bases lay outside the gene matches. The CDR3 reads CASSLTGGSTQNIQYF. The CDR3 DNA reads TGCGCCAGCAGTTTGACAGGGGGCTCTACCCAAAACATTCAGTACTTC.

CDR3 sequence reads: CASSFGGSTDTQYF. The DNA of the CDR3 is TGTGCCAGCAGTTTTGGCGGGTCCACAGATACGCAGTATTTT. The chain links TRBV27 to TRBJ2-3, with D possibly matching TRBD2 (5 bases). The CDR3 loop spans 14 amino acids. Germline V CDR1 and CDR2: MNHEY, SMNVEV (reference sequence). Deletions cut 3 bases from V and 2 bases from J, with 9 bases between.

The rearrangement uses TRBV19 and TRBJ1-5, with TRBD1 matching over 8 bases. CDR1 is LNHDA, CDR2 SQIVND, per germline (reference sequence). Germline trimming cut 2 bases from V and 2 bases from J; bases unmatched to any gene: 5. This CDR3 region has 16 residues. In DNA, the CDR3 is TGTGCCAGTAGTATAATGTGGGGACAGGGCAATCAGCCCCAGCATTTT. It yields the protein CASSIMWGQGNQPQHF.

In its sample, this clone was seen once. The same CDR3 is also encoded by other DNA sequences in this sample. This chain links TRBV5-6 with TRBJ2-3; the match to TRBD2 covers 12 bases. Trimming at V came to 4 bases and at J to 2 bases, leaving 5 bases not matched to a gene. This CDR3 has 16 residues. Germline lookup yields CDR1 SGHDT and CDR2 YYEEEE. The DNA of the CDR3 is TGTGCCAGCAGCCTGGGACTAGCGGGCTTCACAGATACGCAGTATTTT. Translated: CASSLGLAGFTDTQYF.

The chain is built from TRBV6-4 and TRBJ1-1, with D unclear. CDR3 length equals 14 residues. From germline, CDR1 is MRHNA and CDR2 SNTAGT. Trimming removed 8 bases from V and 0 bases from J, with 13 bases in between. CDR3 bases: TGTGCCAGCTTTTCCATCCTAATGAACACTGAAGCTTTCTTT. It encodes CASFSILMNTEAFF.

The chain carries TRBV11-3 and TRBJ1-3, with 7 positions matching TRBD1. Germline-derived CDR1 and CDR2 are SGHNT and YENEEA. The CDR3 is 11 residues long. The junction had 0 bases not matched to a gene; V was cut back by 5 bases and J by 8 bases. The CDR3 spells CASSQGDTIYF. In DNA, the CDR3 is TGTGCCAGCAGCCAGGGGGACACCATATATTTT.